Presented here are 26 T cell receptor beta chains from one specimen sequenced in a study of control samples from healthy donors and cancer patients. Sequencing used immunoSEQ multiplex PCR; TCRdb keeps in-frame clones, though not all of them. Of under 130,000 clones listed, about 89% were seen once; the top ten hold about 18%. The sequenced sample consisted of PBMCs. The source is a man aged 60 to 75 with lung cancer.

The chain is built from TRBV18 and TRBJ1-1, with no clear D. The CDR3 contains 14 residues. Trimming removed 2 bases from V and 1 base from J, with 8 bases in between. The germline V gene has CDR1 KGHSH and CDR2 LQKENI. The CDR3 here is CASSPSAGNTEAFF. DNA of the CDR3: TGTGCCAGCTCACCATCAGCTGGGAACACTGAAGCTTTCTTT.

The chain employs TRBV24-1 and TRBJ1-2, with a tentative D call TRBD1 (5 bases). The CDR3 sequence is 15 residues long. Between the trimmed V and J ends, which lost 5 bases and 1 base, there was a span of 13 bases. The V gene's germline CDR1 is KGHDR and CDR2 SFDVKD. The CDR3 sequence is CATSGGGGINYGYTF. In nucleotides, the CDR3 is TGTGCCACCAGTGGGGGGGGTGGGATTAACTATGGCTACACCTTC.

The rearrangement uses TRBV5-1 and TRBJ1-3; D not resolved. CDR1 and CDR2 from the germline V gene are SGHRS and YFSETQ. V lost 0 bases to trimming and J lost 2 bases, with 6 bases between them. The CDR3 consists of 14 residues. CDR3 residues: CASSLGRTGNTIYF. The CDR3, as DNA: TGCGCCAGCAGCTTGGGCAGAACTGGAAACACCATATATTTT.

This clone was seen a few times. The CDR3 DNA reads as TGTGCCAGCAGCTCGCCGGGACGCAGCTCCTACGAGCAGTACGTC. Amino acid sequence: CASSSPGRSSYEQYV. The chain carries TRBV11-1 and TRBJ2-7; the D call may be TRBD1 or TRBD2 (5 bases each). The V end lost 4 bases, the J end lost 0 bases, and 13 bases lay between the germline ends. The germline CDR1 and CDR2 sequences are SGHAT and FQDESV (reference sequence). The CDR3 covers 15 residues.

J is TRBJ1-4 and V is TRBV7-2; D possibly corresponds to TRBD1 (5 bases). The CDR3 is 13 amino acids. V was pared by 1 base and J by 14 bases, with 14 bases between. Germline CDR1 reads SGHTA; CDR2 reads FQGNSA. CDR3 in DNA: TGTGCCAGCAGCTTAGAGGGGCACAGGCAGCTGTTTTTT. It encodes CASSLEGHRQLFF. Combining the CDR3 with reference TRBV7-2 and TRBJ1-4 gives the whole variable domain GAGVSQSPSNKVTEKGKDVELRCDPISGHTALYWYRQSLGQGLEFLIYFQGNSAPDKSGLPSDRFSAERTGGSVSTLTIQRTQQEDSAVYLCASSLEGHRQLFFGSGTQLSVL.

This clone has just one count. The V call is TRBV27, the J call TRBJ1-2; D is unresolved. V was clipped by 3 bases and J by 5 bases, with 13 bases between them. Germline V lookup: CDR1 MNHEY, CDR2 SMNVEV (reference sequence). There are 14 residues in the CDR3. CDR3 amino acids: CASSFLPPGYGYTF. In DNA form, the CDR3 reads TGTGCCAGCAGTTTTTTACCTCCTGGATATGGCTACACCTTC.

This clone was recorded many times. This sequence joins TRBV12-3 or TRBV12-4 and TRBJ2-2; D gene uncertain. The V end was cut by 2 bases, the J end by 2 bases, with 3 bases between. This CDR3 has 13 residues. The DNA for the CDR3 is TGTGCCAGCAGTTTACTCAACACCGGGGAGCTGTTTTTT. It codes for CASSLLNTGELFF.

CDR3: CASSEYPRGSYEQYV. In DNA, the CDR3 is TGTGCCAGCAGTGAATACCCGAGGGGATCCTACGAGCAGTACGTC. The chain recombines TRBV6-1 with TRBJ2-7, with D perhaps being TRBD1 or TRBD2 (5 bases each). The CDR3 spans 15 residues. The germline V and J ends were trimmed by 2 bases and 1 base, with 12 bases remaining between them. The germline V gene has CDR1 MNHNS and CDR2 SASEGT.

V and J are TRBV12-3 or TRBV12-4 and TRBJ2-5; a possible D gene is TRBD1 (5 bases). V was cut by 3 bases and J by 4 bases, with 9 bases left in between. This CDR3 spans 13 amino acids. The CDR3 loop is CASSLLRGETQYF. CDR3 DNA: TGTGCCAGCAGTTTGCTTAGGGGAGAGACCCAGTACTTC.

This clone was detected a few times. The V gene is TRBV5-6, the J gene TRBJ1-6; D remains unclear. The length of the CDR3 is 12 residues. Germline V gives CDR1 SGHDT, CDR2 YYEEEE. V gave up 2 bases and J gave up 7 bases, with 4 bases separating them. CDR3 in amino acids: CASSLGNSPLHF. CDR3 DNA: TGTGCCAGCAGCTTAGGGAATTCACCCCTCCACTTT.

V gene TRBV7-2 combines with J gene TRBJ1-2, with D tentatively TRBD1 (6 bases). The CDR3 is 14 residues long. V dropped 5 bases and J dropped 3 bases, with 13 bases sitting between them. Germline assignment: CDR1 SGHTA and CDR2 FQGNSA. CDR3 in DNA: TGTGCCAGCAGCCCCTCAGGACAGTACTATGGCTACACCTTC. Residues: CASSPSGQYYGYTF.

The V call is TRBV10-3, the J call TRBJ2-1; no definite D call. From germline, CDR1 is ENHRY and CDR2 SYGVKD. Trimming left V 6 bases short and J 4 bases short, with 13 bases between. CDR3 length: 14 amino acids. For the CDR3, the DNA is TGTGCCATCAGGGCCCCCGCCCGGTACAATGAGCAGTTCTTC. Encoded protein: CAIRAPARYNEQFF.

The chain uses TRBV7-9 and TRBJ2-1; D gene unclear. Germline V CDR1 and CDR2: SEHNR, FQNEAQ (reference sequence). V dropped 3 bases and J dropped 1 base, with 4 bases sitting between them. The CDR3 sequence is 13 residues long. CDR3 nucleotide sequence: TGTGCCAGCAGCTTTAAGTCCTACAATGAGCAGTTCTTC. Translating it yields CASSFKSYNEQFF.

This clone came up once. The chain combines TRBV7-8 with TRBJ2-2; tentatively, D is TRBD1 (5 bases). This CDR3 region has 16 residues. V was trimmed by 4 bases and J by 2 bases, leaving 14 bases between them. Germline V gene lookup returns CDR1 SGHVS and CDR2 FQNEAQ. The CDR3 bases are TGTGCCAGCAGCTCAGGATTTACAGGAAACACCGGGGAGCTGTTTTTT. Translated, it gives CASSSGFTGNTGELFF. The full variable domain, with the rest looked up from reference TRBV7-8 and TRBJ2-2, is GAGVSQSPRYKVAKRGQDVALRCDPISGHVSLFWYQQALGQGPEFLTYFQNEAQLDKSGLPSDRFFAERPEGSVSTLKIQRTQQEDSAVYLCASSSGFTGNTGELFFGEGSRLTVL.

This sequence joins TRBV7-3 and TRBJ2-6; D perhaps matches TRBD1 (6 bases). V lost 5 bases to trimming and J lost 4 bases, with 18 bases between them. The CDR3 contains 17 residues. The germline V gene has CDR1 SGHTA and CDR2 FQGTGA. The DNA of the CDR3 is TGTGCCAGCAGCCCTCCAGGCCTGGGGGCCGGGGCCAACGTCCTGACTTTC. Translation gives CASSPPGLGAGANVLTF.

This clone has a handful of counts. The V call is TRBV6-5, the J call TRBJ1-6; tentatively, D is TRBD1 (6 bases). The CDR3 has 15 residues. Germline lookup yields CDR1 MNHEY and CDR2 SVGAGI. Trimming removed 10 bases at V and 3 bases at J, with 16 bases between. The CDR3 protein is CATRGGANYNSPLHF. Here the CDR3 DNA reads TGTGCCACCAGGGGAGGGGCCAACTATAATTCACCCCTCCACTTT.

The gene calls are TRBV5-5 and TRBJ2-3; D might be TRBD2 (5 bases). This CDR3 has 16 residues. Between the trimmed V and J ends, which lost 4 bases and 1 base, there was a span of 16 bases. Per the germline V gene, CDR1 is SGHKS and CDR2 is YYEKEE (reference sequence). The CDR3 protein is CASSITGSRGTDTQYF. In nucleotides, the CDR3 is TGTGCCAGCAGCATAACGGGATCCCGGGGCACAGATACGCAGTATTTT.

Notes on this clone: One junction end disagrees with the germline gene, perhaps due to a read error. This chain connects TRBV19 to TRBJ2-7; 12 bases match TRBD2. This CDR3 comprises 14 residues. Per the germline V gene, CDR1 is LNHDA and CDR2 is SQIVND (reference sequence). The CDR3 coding sequence is TGCATGACTAGCGGGGGCTTCAGCTCCTACGAGCAGTACTTC. Protein: CMTSGGFSSYEQYF.

The V and J genes are TRBV5-4 and TRBJ1-1; 8 bases line up with TRBD1. Germline CDR1 SGHNT, CDR2 YYREEE (reference sequence). V shed 1 base, J shed 4 bases, and the junction held 3 bases outside the gene matches. The CDR3 loop spans 14 amino acids. CDR3 protein: CASSLQGAGTEAFF. CDR3 nucleotides: TGTGCCAGCAGCTTGCAGGGGGCTGGCACTGAAGCTTTCTTT.

The chain uses TRBV14 and TRBJ1-1, with D unclear. Germline V gene sequence: CDR1 SGHDN, CDR2 FVKESK. With 1 base removed from V and 7 bases from J, the gap between germline ends came to 4 bases. The CDR3 has 11 amino acids. The CDR3 DNA reads TGTGCCAGCAGCCAAGTAAGTGAAGCTTTCTTT. This encodes CASSQVSEAFF.

The chain combines TRBV5-4 with TRBJ2-5, with D unclear. V gave up 4 bases and J gave up 2 bases, with 9 bases separating them. Germline-derived CDR1 and CDR2 are SGHNT and YYREEE (reference sequence). The CDR3 runs 13 residues. In DNA, the CDR3 is TGTGCCAGCAGCGTGACAAGGCAAGAGACCCAGTACTTC. Translated, it gives CASSVTRQETQYF.

This sequence joins TRBV5-1 and TRBJ2-2; possibly TRBD1 or TRBD2 for D (5 bases each). This CDR3 contains 15 residues. V was pared by 4 bases and J by 3 bases, with 13 bases between. In germline, CDR1 is SGHRS, CDR2 YFSETQ. The CDR3 DNA reads TGCGCCAGCAGCCACCGGGACGGTGACACCGGGGAGCTGTTTTTT. This codes for CASSHRDGDTGELFF.

This clone was seen a single time. The chain carries TRBV5-1 and TRBJ2-3; 8 bases fit TRBD2. Germline CDR1 SGHRS, CDR2 YFSETQ. There are 15 residues in the CDR3. J lost 0 bases, V lost 3 bases, and 3 bases had no gene match. The CDR3 DNA sequence: TGCGCCAGCAGCTCGGGAGGGGTAAGCACAGATACGCAGTATTTT. Its translation is CASSSGGVSTDTQYF.

This chain uses TRBV12-5 with TRBJ1-5, with D unresolved. Per germline, CDR1 LGHNT and CDR2 FRNRAP. The CDR3 contains 14 residues. V gave up 1 base and J gave up 2 bases, with 6 bases separating them. Here the CDR3 DNA reads TGTGCTAGTGGTTTGGGGGAGGGCAATCAGCCCCAGCATTTT. Amino acids: CASGLGEGNQPQHF.

The V and J genes are TRBV7-2 and TRBJ1-2; possibly TRBD1 for D (5 bases). The CDR3 extends over 14 amino acids. V lost 6 bases to trimming and J lost 4 bases, with 15 bases between them. Germline assignment: CDR1 SGHTA and CDR2 FQGNSA. CDR3 coding DNA: TGTGCCAGCAGGCTTGACAGAGCCTCCTATGGCTACACCTTC. As protein: CASRLDRASYGYTF.

The chain is built from TRBV6-4 and TRBJ1-1, with D hard to call. CDR1 is MRHNA and CDR2 is SNTAGT in the germline V gene. The CDR3 spans 13 residues. Trimming took off 7 bases at V and 0 bases at J, with 9 bases between the two ends. The CDR3 sequence: CASKEGLNTEAFF. CDR3 coding DNA: TGTGCCAGCAAGGAAGGGTTGAACACTGAAGCTTTCTTT.